The 26 T cell receptor beta chains listed next were all sequenced from one sample in a study of blood T cells in healthy people across ages. Then a second PCR, running about 6 to 12 cycles, was carried out with a sample-barcoded 5' primer and a J-beta primer mix. One entry per CDR3 protein, called by TCRdb with MiXCR from the 5' RACE reads. The sample records hundreds of thousands of distinct CDR3 sequences, around 21% being singletons. Input material: blood. The receptors shown here come from a man aged 65 to 79 in good health.

The rearrangement uses TRBV7-2 and TRBJ2-3, with TRBD2 matching over 12 bases. The germline gives CDR1 SGHTA, CDR2 FQGNSA. The trim removed 5 bases at V and 6 bases at J, leaving 3 bases unmatched. The CDR3 is made up of 14 amino acids. The CDR3 DNA reads as TGTGCCAGCAGCAAGACTAGCGGGAGCGATACGCAGTATTTT. Translation: CASSKTSGSDTQYF.

In the case of this clonotype: An end of the junction differs from the germline gene, which may be a read error. The genes are TRBV6-1 and TRBJ1-1; D perhaps matches TRBD1 (6 bases). Germline V gene lookup returns CDR1 MNHNS and CDR2 SASEGT. This CDR3 spans 15 amino acids. CDR3 in DNA: TGTGCCAGCAGCGAAGAGGGGACAAGAAACACTGAAGCTTTCTTT. Its protein is CASSEEGTRNTEAFF.

This clonotype was found a few times. J is TRBJ2-3 and V is TRBV20-1; D ambiguous. Trimming stripped 3 bases from V and 3 bases from J, with 7 bases between. This CDR3 has 12 residues. CDR1 DFQATT and CDR2 SNEGSKA come from the germline V gene (reference sequence). CDR3 bases: TGCAGTGCTAGCGAAGGGACAGATACGCAGTATTTT. It is translated as CSASEGTDTQYF.

This clonotype was detected only a few times. Compared with germline, one end of the junction differs, possibly owing to a read error. This rearrangement joins TRBV7-7 to TRBJ2-2; D unresolved. The CDR3 is made up of 16 amino acids. Per the germline V gene, CDR1 is SSHAT and CDR2 is FNYEAQ (reference sequence). Here the CDR3 DNA reads TGTGCTAGCAGCTTAGCTCAGGCCACCAACACCGGGGAGCTGTTTTTT. This codes for CASSLAQATNTGELFF.

V gene TRBV20-1 combines with J gene TRBJ2-7, with 7 nucleotides matching TRBD1. CDR1 and CDR2 (germline): DFQATT, SNEGSKA (reference sequence). V gave up 4 bases and J gave up 7 bases; unmatched junction bases: 4. This CDR3 has 11 amino acids. The CDR3: CSATRQGEQYF. The CDR3 DNA sequence: TGCAGTGCTACCCGACAGGGAGAGCAGTACTTC.

The table lists this clonotype with a few counts. V usage is TRBV20-1 and J usage is TRBJ1-5, with 8 positions matching TRBD1. Germline lookup yields CDR1 DFQATT and CDR2 SNEGSKA (reference sequence). The J segment lost 3 bases and the V segment lost 6 bases, leaving 7 bases of the junction unmatched. This CDR3 is built from 14 residues. The CDR3 protein is CSASSRGHNQPQHF. The CDR3 nucleotides read TGCAGTGCCTCTTCCAGGGGGCACAATCAGCCCCAGCATTTT.

The CDR3 sequence: CASSLGPSSSYNSPLHF. The DNA of the CDR3 is TGCGCCAGCAGCCTGGGACCCTCGAGCTCCTATAATTCACCCCTCCACTTT. The rearrangement joins TRBV4-1 to TRBJ1-6; weak D call: TRBD1 (5 bases). V gave up 4 bases and J gave up 0 bases, with 13 bases separating them. The CDR3 length is 17 residues. CDR1 is MGHRA and CDR2 is YSYEKL in the germline V gene.

The gene calls are TRBV6-5 and TRBJ2-5, with TRBD1 as a possible D gene (6 bases). CDR3 length: 12 residues. With 10 bases removed from V and 5 bases from J, the gap between germline ends came to 14 bases. The germline V gene encodes CDR1 MNHEY and CDR2 SVGAGI. CDR3 protein: CATRRGTETQYF. The CDR3 nucleotides read TGTGCCACCCGCAGGGGAACTGAGACCCAGTACTTC.

The chain joins TRBV20-1 to TRBJ2-7; D not certain. CDR1 DFQATT and CDR2 SNEGSKA come from the germline V gene (reference sequence). Trimming pared 0 bases from V and 0 bases from J, leaving 9 bases between. The CDR3 contains 14 residues. CDR3 in DNA: TGCAGTGCTAGAGAAGTCTCTTACTCCTACGAGCAGTACTTC. Protein product: CSAREVSYSYEQYF.

The chain is built from TRBV3-1 and TRBJ2-5, with TRBD2 matching over 14 bases. The germline CDR1 and CDR2 sequences are LGHDT and YNNKEL (reference sequence). The CDR3 has 17 amino acids. Losses at the gene ends were 3 bases for V and 4 bases for J; bases not matched to a gene: 7. The CDR3 loop is CASSQIAGTSGRETQYF. The CDR3 bases are TGTGCCAGCAGCCAGATTGCCGGGACTAGCGGGAGAGAGACCCAGTACTTC.

This clonotype was seen a handful of times. The rearrangement links TRBV3-1 to TRBJ2-6; D call uncertain. Trimming left V 1 base short and J 2 bases short, with 6 bases between. This CDR3 contains 15 residues. The germline gives CDR1 LGHDT, CDR2 YNNKEL (reference sequence). The CDR3 bases are TGTGCCAGCAGCCAAGTTACAGCTGGGGCCAACGTCCTGACTTTC. This gives the protein CASSQVTAGANVLTF.

This sequence joins TRBV7-8 and TRBJ2-7; D is perhaps TRBD2 (5 bases). Germline V lookup: CDR1 SGHVS, CDR2 FQNEAQ. The CDR3 contains 15 residues. The V gene lost 1 base and the J gene lost 1 base, with 11 bases spanning the gap. The CDR3 loop is CASSLDISASYEQYF. DNA of the CDR3: TGTGCCAGCAGCTTAGATATTAGCGCATCCTACGAGCAGTACTTC.

This clonotype showed up many times. The chain combines TRBV27 with TRBJ2-4, with a weak D call TRBD1 (5 bases). The germline gives CDR1 MNHEY, CDR2 SMNVEV (reference sequence). V gave up 5 bases and J gave up 0 bases, with 11 bases separating them. The CDR3 loop spans 15 amino acids. The chain's CDR3 is CASSPDTLAKNIQYF. DNA of the CDR3: TGTGCCAGCAGTCCGGACACCCTAGCCAAAAACATTCAGTACTTC.

This clonotype was counted a few times. This chain uses TRBV7-6 with TRBJ1-1; tentatively, D is TRBD1 (5 bases). Germline V CDR1 and CDR2: SGHVS, FNYEAQ. The CDR3 loop spans 13 amino acids. V was cut by 5 bases and J by 7 bases, with 14 bases left in between. CDR3: CASSGGLGNEAFF. In nucleotides, the CDR3 is TGTGCCAGCAGCGGGGGACTGGGGAATGAAGCTTTCTTT.

Points on this clonotype: This likely came from a read error, as a far larger clone is one base away. V is TRBV27 and J is TRBJ2-5; no definite D call. The J call may not be correct, given that the DNA end is closer to TRBJ2-1. Germline V gene data show CDR1 as MNHEY and CDR2 as SMNVEV (reference sequence). CDR3 length equals 13 residues. The DNA of the CDR3 is TGTGCCAGCAGTTTAGGTCGTTACGATGAGCAGTTCTTC. Protein sequence: CASSLGRYDEQFF.

CDR3 nucleotide sequence: TGTGCCAGCAGCTCTTACGACAGGGAGGATACGCAGTATTTT. Translated, it gives CASSSYDREDTQYF. The genes are TRBV13 and TRBJ2-3, with 7 bases matching TRBD1. V shed 4 bases and J 6 bases; nucleotides not matched to a gene: 7. The CDR3 contains 14 residues. In germline, CDR1 is PRHDT, CDR2 FYEKMQ (reference sequence). The whole variable domain, filled in from reference TRBV13 and TRBJ2-3, reads AAGVIQSPRHLIKEKRETATLKCYPIPRHDTVYWYQQGPGQDPQFLISFYEKMQSDKGSIPDRFSAQQFSDYHSELNMSSLELGDSALYFCASSSYDREDTQYFGPGTRLTVL.

V usage is TRBV6-2 or TRBV6-3 and J usage is TRBJ2-5; 8 bases line up with TRBD1. The ends lost 6 bases at V and 4 bases at J; junction bases unmatched: 13. The CDR3 is made up of 16 amino acids. Germline CDR1 reads MNHEY; CDR2 reads SVGEGT. CDR3 coding DNA: TGTGCCAGCAGACCGTACCCACAGGGGGTAGGAGAGACCCAGTACTTC. This sequence encodes CASRPYPQGVGETQYF.

The V gene is TRBV7-2, the J gene TRBJ1-3, with a weak D call TRBD1 (5 bases). V was pared by 4 bases and J by 3 bases, with 10 bases between. The germline V gene has CDR1 SGHTA and CDR2 FQGNSA. This CDR3 has 14 residues. The CDR3 DNA sequence: TGTGCCAGCAGCTCCCAAGGGGATGGAAACACCATATATTTT. This codes for CASSSQGDGNTIYF.

The sample holds a few counts of this clonotype. V is TRBV2 and J is TRBJ2-5; D unresolved. The V and J ends lost 7 bases and 0 bases respectively, with 12 bases between them. CDR3 size: 14 residues. Germline V lookup: CDR1 SNHLY, CDR2 FYNNEI. CDR3 in amino acids: CASKEWIDQETQYF. The CDR3 DNA sequence: TGTGCCAGCAAGGAATGGATCGACCAAGAGACCCAGTACTTC.

In the case of this clonotype: A junction boundary mismatches the germline segment, possibly from a read error. The rearrangement links TRBV7-8 to TRBJ1-1, with D possibly matching TRBD1 (5 bases). This CDR3 has 15 amino acids. In germline, CDR1 is SGHVS, CDR2 FQNEAQ. Here the CDR3 DNA reads TGTGCCAGCAGCTTAGTTGCAGGGCTGAACACTGAAGCTCTCTTT. Protein product: CASSLVAGLNTEALF.

This clonotype was seen a few times. The rearrangement joins TRBV7-3 to TRBJ2-3; TRBD2 agrees at 8 bases. Germline V CDR1 and CDR2: SGHTA, FQGTGA. V lost 5 bases, J lost 3 bases, and 7 bases stayed unmatched. This CDR3 has 15 amino acids. The CDR3 region is CASSPRGGRTDTQYF. The CDR3 DNA reads as TGTGCCAGCAGCCCCCGGGGCGGGAGGACAGATACGCAGTATTTT.

A few counts support this clonotype. This rearrangement joins TRBV24-1 to TRBJ2-5; no clear D. The J call may be wrong; the DNA end is better matched by TRBJ2-1. The germline CDR1 and CDR2 sequences are KGHDR and SFDVKD. The CDR3 runs 14 residues. The chain's CDR3 is CATSQGFDYNEQFF. The DNA for the CDR3 is TGTGCCACCAGTCAAGGGTTTGACTACAATGAGCAGTTCTTC.

In its sample, this clonotype was seen a few times. V is TRBV5-1 and J is TRBJ2-7; possibly TRBD1 for D (6 bases). Germline V gene sequence: CDR1 SGHRS, CDR2 YFSETQ. V lost 0 bases to trimming and J lost 1 base, with 8 bases between them. This CDR3 has 14 residues. CDR3 sequence: CASSLEQGSYEQYF. The CDR3 nucleotides are TGCGCCAGCAGCTTGGAACAGGGATCCTACGAGCAGTACTTC.

The rearrangement links TRBV28 to TRBJ2-3; D is undetermined. This CDR3 contains 18 residues. Trimming took off 3 bases at V and 2 bases at J, with 21 bases between the two ends. The germline gives CDR1 MDHEN, CDR2 SYDVKM. In nucleotides, the CDR3 is TGTGCCAGCAGTTTGAACCTTGTGGCTCACGCCTCCACAGATACGCAGTATTTT. Protein product: CASSLNLVAHASTDTQYF. Complete variable domain (other parts from reference TRBV28 and TRBJ2-3): DVKVTQSSRYLVKRTGEKVFLECVQDMDHENMFWYRQDPGLGLRLIYFSYDVKMKEKGDIPEGYSVSREKKERFSLILESASTNQTSMYLCASSLNLVAHASTDTQYFGPGTRLTVL.

This clonotype appeared a few times. The genes are TRBV12-3 or TRBV12-4 and TRBJ2-1, with D perhaps matching TRBD2 (6 bases). CDR3 length equals 15 residues. Trimming cost V 3 bases and J 5 bases, with 14 bases left between them. The CDR3 DNA follows: TGTGCCAGCAGTTTGGACGGGAGTGAGGACAATGAGCAGTTCTTC. It yields the protein CASSLDGSEDNEQFF.

This clonotype has at least ten counts. This sequence joins TRBV7-8 and TRBJ2-1; possible D gene TRBD2, 6 bases. Germline-derived CDR1 and CDR2 are SGHVS and FQNEAQ. With 8 bases removed from V and 10 bases from J, the gap between germline ends came to 12 bases. This CDR3 spans 11 amino acids. CDR3 residues: CASDHGREQFF. The CDR3 nucleotides are TGTGCCAGCGACCACGGGAGAGAGCAGTTCTTC.